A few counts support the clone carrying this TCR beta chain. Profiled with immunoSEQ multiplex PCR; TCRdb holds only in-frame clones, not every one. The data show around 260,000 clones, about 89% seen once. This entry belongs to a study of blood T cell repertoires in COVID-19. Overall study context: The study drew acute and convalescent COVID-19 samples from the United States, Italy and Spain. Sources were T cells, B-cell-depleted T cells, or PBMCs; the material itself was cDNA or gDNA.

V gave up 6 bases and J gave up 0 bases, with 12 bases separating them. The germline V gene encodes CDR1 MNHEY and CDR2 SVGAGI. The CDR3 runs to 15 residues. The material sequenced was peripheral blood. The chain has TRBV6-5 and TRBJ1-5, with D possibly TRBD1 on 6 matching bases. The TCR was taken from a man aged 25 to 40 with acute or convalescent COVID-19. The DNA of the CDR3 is TGTGCCAGCAGGGGTACAGGGTTTAGCAATCAGCCCCAGCATTTT. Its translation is CASRGTGFSNQPQHF.